These 2 T cell receptor beta chains were sequenced from one sample in a study of T cells in Graves' hyperthyroidism and ophthalmopathy. RNA transcripts provided the source from which TCR beta CDR3 regions were amplified. First-round RT-PCR of the TCR CDR3 relied on the HTBI primer set. In TCRdb, the multiplex PCR reads were re-called with MiXCR into one record per CDR3 protein. The sample lists about 700,000 distinct CDR3 sequences; about 15% were seen once. Sequencing input: blood. These receptors came from a woman aged 18-35 years with Graves' hyperthyroidism.

The rearrangement links TRBV15 to TRBJ1-1; D is unresolved. V lost 0 bases and J lost 0, with 8 bases in between. The CDR3 is made up of 15 amino acids. In germline, CDR1 is LNHNV, CDR2 YYDKDF (reference sequence). The CDR3 DNA reads TGTGCCACCAGCAGAGAAAAGGGAATGAACACTGAAGCTTTCTTT. This translates into CATSREKGMNTEAFF.

This clonotype has only a few counts. V and J are TRBV15 and TRBJ2-5, with D possibly being TRBD2 (5 bases). The CDR3 has 15 amino acids. Trimming left V 6 bases short and J 4 bases short, with 18 bases between. The V gene's germline CDR1 is LNHNV and CDR2 YYDKDF (reference sequence). CDR3 residues: CATRLTRGPIETQYF. CDR3 coding DNA: TGTGCCACCAGATTGACACGGGGTCCAATAGAGACCCAGTACTTC.